Listed below are T cell receptor beta chains from one sample, sequenced in a study of cytomegalovirus exposure and HLA in healthy donors. The table came from immunoSEQ multiplex PCR; TCRdb's copy has only in-frame clones and leaves some out. The specimen's table records approximately 110,000 clones. The sample taken for sequencing was PBMCs. The receptors shown here come from a man aged 50-59 years in good health and CMV-seronegative. Each CDR3 is given with its conserved first and last residue. D genes are given only for firm matches.

TRBJ1-6 TRBV7-2 15 TRBD1 TGTGCCAGCAGGGAAGGGGGCAACCCTAATTCACCCCTCCACTTT CASREGGNPNSPLHF
TRBJ1-3 TRBV7-2 16 NA TGTGCCAGCAGCTTAGGACAGATCTTCTCTGGAAACACCATATATTTT CASSLGQIFSGNTIYF
TRBJ1-1 TRBV6-1 11 NA TGTGCCAGCAGTGTCGCGGTAACAGCTTTCTTT CASSVAVTAFF
TRBJ2-3 TRBV15 16 TRBD1 TGTGCCACCAGCAGAAGACAGGGGAGTAGCACAGATACGCAGTATTTT CATSRRQGSSTDTQYF
TRBJ2-7 TRBV4-1 16 NA TGCGCCAGCAGCCAACTATTATGGGGGGGCCGGGGCGAGCAGTACTTC CASSQLLWGGRGEQYF
TRBJ1-2 TRBV18 15 NA TGTGCCAGCTCACCAGCAGACAGCCTTAACTATGGCTACACCTTC CASSPADSLNYGYTF
TRBJ2-1 TRBV18 13 TRBD1 TGTGCCAGCTCACCCGGGACAGGGTATGAGCAGTTCTTC CASSPGTGYEQFF
TRBJ1-1 TRBV18 15 NA TGTGCCAGCTCACTCACGCAGGAGGCGGGATCTGAAGCTTTCTTT CASSLTQEAGSEAFF
TRBJ2-7 TRBV10-3 14 NA TGTGCCATCAGTGTCTCGACCGGAGGGGACGAGCAGTACTTC CAISVSTGGDEQYF
TRBJ1-2 TRBV27 15 TRBD1 TGTGCCAGCAGTGTAGGGACAGGGGGGGACTATGGCTACACCTTC CASSVGTGGDYGYTF
TRBJ1-5 TRBV10-3 15 NA TGTGCCATCAGTGAGTCGTGGGCAGATAATCAGCCCCAGCATTTT CAISESWADNQPQHF
TRBJ2-7 TRBV7-2 15 TRBD2 TGTGCCAGCAGCTTTGCCCCCGGGGGGGGCTACGAGCAGTACTTC CASSFAPGGGYEQYF
TRBJ2-1 TRBV7-2 16 NA TGTGCCAGTCGACAGGGAGGTGTAAGTTCCTACAATGAGCAGTTCTTC CASRQGGVSSYNEQFF
TRBJ2-7 TRBV5-1 15 TRBD1 TGCGCCAGCAGCGCGGGACAGGGCCCGCCCTACGAGCAGTACTTC CASSAGQGPPYEQYF
TRBJ2-7 TRBV7-8 16 NA TGTGCCAGCAGCCCCTGGGCGGGGCTCCTCTCCTACGAGCAGTACTTC CASSPWAGLLSYEQYF
TRBJ2-7 TRBV13 13 NA TGTGCCAGCAGCTTACTTCCTAGCGACGAGCAGTACTTC CASSLLPSDEQYF
TRBJ2-5 TRBV9 15 TRBD1 TGTGCCAGCAGCGTAGGGACAGGGCCGACAGAGACCCAGTACTTC CASSVGTGPTETQYF
TRBJ2-5 TRBV5-4 13 NA TGTGCCAGCAGCTCAGGAAGTCAAGAGACCCAGTACTTC CASSSGSQETQYF
TRBJ2-7 TRBV30 13 NA TGTGCCTGGAGGGCAGGGATATCCTACGAGCAGTACTTC CAWRAGISYEQYF
TRBJ2-3 TRBV11-2 17 TRBD2 TGTGCCAGCAGCCCCCGACTAGCGGGAGGTTACGCAGATACGCAGTATTTT CASSPRLAGGYADTQYF
TRBJ2-3 TRBV7-2 16 TRBD2 TGTGCCAGCAGCAGAACCGGGACTAGCGGAACAGATACGCAGTATTTT CASSRTGTSGTDTQYF
TRBJ2-5 TRBV11-2 14 NA TGTGCCAGCAGCCCTTGGGGAGTACTGGAGACCCAGTACTTC CASSPWGVLETQYF
TRBJ2-7 TRBV27 15 NA TGTGCCAGCAGTTTTACGGCGACAGGTAACTACGAGCAGTACTTC CASSFTATGNYEQYF
TRBJ2-7 TRBV4-2 15 NA TGTGCCAGCAGCCAAGAAGAGTTAGTCCCCTACGAGCAGTACTTC CASSQEELVPYEQYF
TRBJ1-1 TRBV7-2 13 NA TGTGCCAGCAGCTCGCGAACCGGGGTTGAAGCTTTCTTT CASSSRTGVEAFF
TRBJ1-2 TRBV5-1 14 NA TGCGCCAGCCAAGAAGGACACTCTTACTATGGCTACACCTTC CASQEGHSYYGYTF
TRBJ2-7 TRBV2 12 TRBD2 TGTGCCAGCAGGCGGGAGACCTACGAGCAGTACTTC CASRRETYEQYF
TRBJ2-2 TRBV4-3 16 NA TGCGCCAGCAGCCAACTAACAGGGTCGGGAACCGGGGAGCTGTTTTTT CASSQLTGSGTGELFF
TRBJ2-1 TRBV7-9 16 TRBD2 TGTGCCAGCAGCACCCTAAGTAGCGGGAGCTACAATGAGCAGTTCTTC CASSTLSSGSYNEQFF
TRBJ2-1 TRBV7-9 15 TRBD1 TGTGCCAGCAGCCCCCCGGGACAGGCCGGCAATGAGCAGTTCTTC CASSPPGQAGNEQFF
TRBJ1-5 TRBV7-2 12 NA TGTGCCAGCACCGAACCGGGAGCTCGCATTCATTTT CASTEPGARIHF
TRBJ2-2 TRBV6-5 15 TRBD1 TGTGCCACCCAATCGGGGACAGGGCTCACCGGGGAGCTGTTTTTT CATQSGTGLTGELFF
TRBJ2-1 TRBV29-1 15 NA TGCAGCGTTTTAAGCGCGGGACAGCTATACAATGAGCAGTTCTTC CSVLSAGQLYNEQFF
TRBJ2-1 TRBV14 20 NA TGTGCCAGCAGCCATCCCCTCCATGCGGGCGACAGGAGCTCCTACAATGAGCAGTTCTTC CASSHPLHAGDRSSYNEQFF
TRBJ2-7 TRBV27 18 TRBD2 TGTGCCAGCAGTCCCCGTCATAGCGGGGTAATAAGCTCCTACGAGCAGTACTTC CASSPRHSGVISSYEQYF
TRBJ1-1 TRBV7-2 11 NA TGTGCCAGCAGCACAGGGTGGGCAGCTTTCTTT CASSTGWAAFF
TRBJ2-7 TRBV18 16 NA TGTGCCAGCTCACTCCAGGGGACCCCCTTTTTACGGGAGCAGTACTTC CASSLQGTPFLREQYF
TRBJ1-2 TRBV25-1 15 NA TGTGCCAGCAGTGAATTTCTCGGAGATAACTATGGCTACACCTTC CASSEFLGDNYGYTF
TRBJ2-2 TRBV14 13 NA TGTGCCAGCAGCCAAGTAAACACCGGGGAGCTGTTTTTT CASSQVNTGELFF
TRBJ2-6 TRBV5-1 17 NA TGCGCCAGCAGCTCCGGGACACTTCTAGGTGGGGCCAACGTCCTGACTTTC CASSSGTLLGGANVLTF
TRBJ2-5 TRBV7-2 17 TRBD1 TGTGCCAGCAGCTTAGCCGGGACAGGGGGCGTGCAGGAGACCCAGTACTTC CASSLAGTGGVQETQYF
TRBJ2-1 TRBV7-2 15 NA TGTGCCAGCAGCTTAGTGGCAGACTCCTACAATGAGCAGTTCTTC CASSLVADSYNEQFF
TRBJ2-6 TRBV18 17 TRBD1 TGTGCCAGCTCGAAGGACAGGGGGAGTACTGGGGCCAACGTCCTGACTTTC CASSKDRGSTGANVLTF
TRBJ2-5 TRBV7-2 15 TRBD1 TGTGCCAGCAGCTTAGGGACAGGGAAACGGGAGACCCAGTACTTC CASSLGTGKRETQYF
TRBJ1-1 TRBV25-1 14 TRBD1 TGTGCCAGCAGTGTGACAGGGATGAGCACTGAAGCTTTCTTT CASSVTGMSTEAFF
TRBJ2-7 TRBV4-2 19 TRBD2 TGTGCCAGCAGCCAAGCCTCTGGCGGGAGGGACCTCCCTACCTACGAGCAGTACTTC CASSQASGGRDLPTYEQYF
TRBJ1-5 TRBV6-1 15 NA TGTGCCAGCAGTGAAATGCCCAGGGGCAATCAGCCCCAGCATTTT CASSEMPRGNQPQHF
TRBJ2-1 TRBV10-3 15 TRBD2 TGTGCCATCAGCCTGGGGACTAGCGGGTACAATGAGCAGTTCTTC CAISLGTSGYNEQFF
TRBJ2-6 TRBV4-1 15 NA TGCGCCAGCAGCCCCGGGGGGCATGGGGCCAACGTCCTGACTTTC CASSPGGHGANVLTF
TRBJ1-2 TRBV27 15 TRBD1 TGTGCCAGCAGTGCCGGGACAGGGGGAGGCTATGGCTACACCTTC CASSAGTGGGYGYTF
TRBJ1-2 TRBV4-1 13 NA TGCGCCAGCAGCCAAGACCAGGGGAGCGGCTACACCTTC CASSQDQGSGYTF
TRBJ1-2 TRBV19 15 NA TGTGCCAGTAGTATAGTTGCAGGACTGAACTATGGCTACACCTTC CASSIVAGLNYGYTF
TRBJ1-1 TRBV29-1 11 TRBD1 TGCAGCGTTAACAGGGGGCATCAAGCTTTCTTT CSVNRGHQAFF
TRBJ2-3 TRBV5-1 13 TRBD1 TGCGCCAGCAGCCGGACAGGAGCAGATACGCAGTATTTT CASSRTGADTQYF